Shown below are 22 T cell receptor beta chains from a single sample sequenced in a study of control samples from healthy donors and cancer patients. Only in-frame clones appear in the TCRdb table, and some are missing; sequencing was by immunoSEQ multiplex PCR. The data contain about 120,000 clones, roughly 90% of them seen just once; the ten biggest clones take up around 3.9%. Sample: PBMCs. Every receptor here comes from a woman aged 60-75 years with lung cancer.

This clone was detected a few times. The chain carries TRBV7-2 and TRBJ1-3; 7 nucleotides align to TRBD1. The CDR3 loop spans 14 amino acids. With 5 bases clipped from V and 10 bases from J, the junction kept 11 bases outside the gene matches. Per germline, CDR1 SGHTA and CDR2 FQGNSA. The CDR3 DNA reads TGTGCCAGCAGCCCGGACAGGAAATCGTCAACCATATATTTT. Amino acids: CASSPDRKSSTIYF.

This clone was observed a few times. This chain uses TRBV5-1 with TRBJ2-7; 10 nucleotides match TRBD1. The CDR3 has 14 amino acids. From germline, CDR1 is SGHRS and CDR2 YFSETQ. The J segment lost 2 bases and the V segment lost 4 bases, leaving 3 bases of the junction unmatched. CDR3 residues: CASSGGTGAYEQYF. CDR3 sequence (DNA): TGCGCCAGCAGCGGGGGGACAGGGGCCTACGAGCAGTACTTC. Supplemented by reference TRBV5-1 and TRBJ2-7, the full variable domain reads KAGVTQTPRYLIKTRGQQVTLSCSPISGHRSVSWYQQTPGQGLQFLFEYFSETQRNKGNFPGRFSGRQFSNSRSEMNVSTLELGDSALYLCASSGGTGAYEQYFGPGTRLTVT.

V usage is TRBV30 and J usage is TRBJ2-1; D may be TRBD1 (5 bases). Looked up from germline, CDR1 is GTSNPN and CDR2 is SVGIG (reference sequence). V dropped 5 bases and J dropped 6 bases, with 8 bases sitting between them. CDR3 length: 11 amino acids. The CDR3 reads CAWAGINEQFF. In DNA, the CDR3 is TGTGCCTGGGCAGGGATCAATGAGCAGTTCTTC.

The chain couples TRBV7-3 to TRBJ2-5; D call uncertain. This CDR3 has 13 residues. V dropped 2 bases and J dropped 5 bases, with 9 bases sitting between them. Germline CDR1 is SGHTA and CDR2 is FQGTGA. CDR3 DNA sequence: TGTGCCAGCAGCTTAGGGGTTGTGGAGACCCAGTACTTC. This codes for CASSLGVVETQYF. Full variable domain (missing parts from reference TRBV7-3 and TRBJ2-5): GAGVSQTPSNKVTEKGKYVELRCDPISGHTALYWYRQSLGQGPEFLIYFQGTGAADDSGLPNDRFFAVRPEGSVSTLKIQRTERGDSAVYLCASSLGVVETQYFGPGTRLLVL.

The J gene is TRBJ1-2, the V gene TRBV18, with D possibly matching TRBD1 (5 bases). The CDR3 runs to 15 residues. Between the trimmed V and J ends, which lost 3 bases and 0 bases, there was a span of 11 bases. Germline values: CDR1 KGHSH, CDR2 LQKENI. The CDR3 coding sequence is TGTGCCAGCTCACCCGGACGGGGGGCTAACTATGGCTACACCTTC. It translates to CASSPGRGANYGYTF.

The V call is TRBV9, the J call TRBJ1-6, with D possibly being TRBD1 (6 bases). The CDR3 consists of 16 residues. Germline values: CDR1 SGDLS, CDR2 YYNGEE. Trimming pared 3 bases from V and 0 bases from J, leaving 10 bases between. CDR3 in DNA: TGTGCCAGCAGCGGTGGACAGAGCTCCTATAATTCACCCCTCCACTTT. Its protein is CASSGGQSSYNSPLHF.

This CDR3 reads CASRPPGSGNTIYF. CDR3 bases: TGTGCCAGCAGGCCGCCCGGCTCTGGAAACACCATATATTTT. This sequence joins TRBV28 and TRBJ1-3; D is uncertain. From germline, CDR1 is MDHEN and CDR2 SYDVKM. This CDR3 is 14 amino acids long. The V end was cut by 6 bases, the J end by 0 bases, with 9 bases between. Drawing the rest from reference TRBV28 and TRBJ1-3, the complete variable domain is DVKVTQSSRYLVKRTGEKVFLECVQDMDHENMFWYRQDPGLGLRLIYFSYDVKMKEKGDIPEGYSVSREKKERFSLILESASTNQTSMYLCASRPPGSGNTIYFGEGSWLTVV.

As concerns this clone: The junction does not match germline at one end; this may be a read error. The chain recombines TRBV7-7 with TRBJ1-6; a possible D gene is TRBD1 (5 bases). The CDR3 has 14 residues. Germline-derived CDR1 and CDR2 are SSHAT and FNYEAQ (reference sequence). The chain's CDR3 is CASSSGTANSPLHF. In nucleotides, the CDR3 is TGTGCTAGCAGTTCCGGGACGGCCAATTCACCCCTCCACTTT.

J is TRBJ2-5 and V is TRBV3-1 (or the pseudogene TRBV3-2), with D possibly TRBD2 on 5 matching bases. Trimming cost V 5 bases and J 1 base, with 8 bases left between them. The CDR3 extends over 13 amino acids. Germline V gene sequence: CDR1 LGHDT, CDR2 YNNKEL (reference sequence). The CDR3: CASSGGLQETQYF. The CDR3 DNA reads TGTGCCAGCAGCGGAGGCCTCCAAGAGACCCAGTACTTC.

The V call is TRBV29-1, the J call TRBJ2-5; the D gene is possibly TRBD1 (6 bases). Trimming stripped 3 bases from V and 2 bases from J, with 7 bases between. Per the germline V gene, CDR1 is SQVTM and CDR2 is ANQGSEA. The CDR3 runs to 12 residues. The CDR3 nucleotides are TGCAGCGTTGATACAGGGCAAGAGACCCAGTACTTC. Encoded protein: CSVDTGQETQYF. Looking up the rest from reference TRBV29-1 and TRBJ2-5 gives the full variable domain: SAVISQKPSRDICQRGTSLTIQCQVDSQVTMMFWYRQQPGQSLTLIATANQGSEATYESGFVIDKFPISRPNLTFSTLTVSNMSPEDSSIYLCSVDTGQETQYFGPGTRLLVL.

Only a few counts were recorded for this clone. V and J are TRBV7-9 and TRBJ1-2; D is unclear. Trimming pared 1 base from V and 8 bases from J, leaving 8 bases between. CDR3 size: 12 residues. From germline, CDR1 is SEHNR and CDR2 FQNEAQ (reference sequence). The CDR3, as DNA: TGTGCCAGCAGCTTAGAATTTCAAGGCTACACCTTC. Its translation is CASSLEFQGYTF. Full variable domain (remainder filled in from reference TRBV7-9 and TRBJ1-2): DTGVSQNPRHKITKRGQNVTFRCDPISEHNRLYWYRQTLGQGPEFLTYFQNEAQLEKSRLLSDRFSAERPKGSFSTLEIQRTEQGDSAMYLCASSLEFQGYTFGSGTRLTVV.

The CDR3 bases are TGTGCCACCAGTGTCATGGGGGGTATGGAGCAGTTCTTC. Residues: CATSVMGGMEQFF. V and J are TRBV24-1 and TRBJ2-1, with a tentative D call TRBD2 (6 bases). The V gene's germline CDR1 is KGHDR and CDR2 SFDVKD. This CDR3 region has 13 residues. Trimming took 5 bases from V and 10 from J, leaving 14 bases between them.

This clone has only one observation. V gene TRBV7-9 combines with J gene TRBJ1-5; weak D call: TRBD1 (6 bases). V was shortened by 5 bases and J by 6 bases, with 14 bases between the two germline ends. The germline CDR1 and CDR2 sequences are SEHNR and FQNEAQ (reference sequence). The CDR3 length is 14 residues. The CDR3 is CASSLGGGGQPQHF. CDR3 nucleotides: TGTGCCAGCAGCCTAGGCGGGGGCGGTCAGCCCCAGCATTTT.

The V and J genes are TRBV6-2 or TRBV6-3 and TRBJ1-1; no firm D call. V was shortened by 2 bases and J by 3 bases, with 13 bases between the two germline ends. CDR1 is MNHEY, CDR2 SVGEGT, per germline. This CDR3 contains 15 residues. The CDR3 bases are TGTGCCAGCAGTTACGGACCCTCTAGGGACACTGAAGCTTTCTTT. Its protein product is CASSYGPSRDTEAFF.

The V gene is TRBV19, the J gene TRBJ1-5, with D perhaps matching TRBD1 (6 bases). The germline CDR1 and CDR2 sequences are LNHDA and SQIVND (reference sequence). The CDR3 sequence is 16 residues long. The ends were cut back, 3 bases at V and 7 bases at J, with 19 bases in the middle. CDR3 amino acids: CASSMWGAAVWQPQHF. As DNA, the CDR3 is TGTGCCAGTAGTATGTGGGGGGCAGCGGTTTGGCAGCCCCAGCATTTT.

This chain connects TRBV7-9 to TRBJ1-1; D gene ambiguous. This CDR3 region has 11 residues. CDR1 is SEHNR and CDR2 is FQNEAQ in the germline V gene (reference sequence). Between the trimmed V and J ends, which lost 1 base and 9 bases, there was a span of 6 bases. The CDR3, as DNA: TGTGCCAGCAGCTTAGGGGATAAAGCTTTCTTT. Protein product: CASSLGDKAFF.

The chain recombines TRBV7-2 with TRBJ2-1; 7 nucleotides line up with TRBD1. From germline, CDR1 is SGHTA and CDR2 FQGNSA. The CDR3 has 14 residues. The V and J ends lost 1 base and 8 bases, in that order; junction bases with no gene match: 5. The CDR3 coding sequence is TGTGCCAGCAGCTTAGGGTCAGGGGGATATGAGCAGTTCTTC. It codes for CASSLGSGGYEQFF. The full variable domain, with the rest looked up from reference TRBV7-2 and TRBJ2-1, is GAGVSQSPSNKVTEKGKDVELRCDPISGHTALYWYRQSLGQGLEFLIYFQGNSAPDKSGLPSDRFSAERTGGSVSTLTIQRTQQEDSAVYLCASSLGSGGYEQFFGPGTRLTVL.

The chain employs TRBV6-5 and TRBJ2-2, with TRBD2 identical over 7 bases. The junction had 7 bases not matched to a gene; V was cut back by 9 bases and J by 0 bases. Looked up from germline, CDR1 is MNHEY and CDR2 is SVGAGI. CDR3 length: 15 amino acids. CDR3 in amino acids: CASITSAANTGELFF. In DNA form, the CDR3 reads TGTGCCAGTATAACTAGCGCCGCGAACACCGGGGAGCTGTTTTTT.

V and J are TRBV6-2 or TRBV6-3 and TRBJ2-7; TRBD1 matches 7 bases. Trimming took 6 bases from V and 1 from J; bases not matched to a gene: 9. CDR1 and CDR2 (germline): MNHEY, SVGEGT. This CDR3 is 15 amino acids long. The CDR3 DNA sequence: TGTGCCAGCAGCCGAGAAGGGGGACAGTCCTACGAGCAGTACTTC. It codes for CASSREGGQSYEQYF.

This clone showed up just once. The V gene is TRBV5-1, the J gene TRBJ1-1; TRBD1 matches at 7 bases. The trim removed 0 bases at V and 1 base at J, leaving 3 bases unmatched. The CDR3 is made up of 15 amino acids. Germline values: CDR1 SGHRS, CDR2 YFSETQ. CDR3 amino acids: CASSLGQGANTEAFF. The CDR3 DNA reads as TGCGCCAGCAGCTTGGGACAGGGAGCGAACACTGAAGCTTTCTTT. The complete variable domain, with remaining parts taken from reference TRBV5-1 and TRBJ1-1, reads KAGVTQTPRYLIKTRGQQVTLSCSPISGHRSVSWYQQTPGQGLQFLFEYFSETQRNKGNFPGRFSGRQFSNSRSEMNVSTLELGDSALYLCASSLGQGANTEAFFGQGTRLTVV.

The rearrangement links TRBV7-3 to TRBJ2-4; D possibly matches TRBD1 or TRBD2 (5 bases each). CDR3 size: 13 residues. V was trimmed by 8 bases and J by 2 bases, leaving 10 bases between them. Per the germline V gene, CDR1 is SGHTA and CDR2 is FQGTGA. The CDR3 is CASGTGPKNIQYF. Here the CDR3 DNA reads TGTGCCAGCGGTACGGGGCCCAAAAACATTCAGTACTTC.

The V and J genes are TRBV6-5 and TRBJ2-7; weak D call: TRBD2 (6 bases). Germline loops: CDR1 MNHEY, CDR2 SVGAGI. Trimming shortened V by 7 bases and J by 0 bases, and 16 bases separated the two germline ends. The CDR3 has 15 residues. CDR3 nucleotides: TGTGCCAGCACTCGCCTCGGCGGGGACTCCTACGAGCAGTACTTC. Residues: CASTRLGGDSYEQYF.